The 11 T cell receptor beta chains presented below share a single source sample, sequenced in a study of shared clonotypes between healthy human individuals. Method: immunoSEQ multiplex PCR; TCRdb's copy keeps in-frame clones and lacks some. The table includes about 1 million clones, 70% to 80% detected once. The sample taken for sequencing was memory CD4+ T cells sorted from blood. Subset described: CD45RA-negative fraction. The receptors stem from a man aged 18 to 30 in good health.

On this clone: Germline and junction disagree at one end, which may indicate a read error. The CDR3 nucleotides read TGTGCCAGCAGCTTTCCCAGCGGGGGGACCGCCCACGACTTC. Amino acid sequence: CASSFPSGGTAHDF. The chain uses TRBV5-6 and TRBJ2-5, with 9 bases aligning to TRBD2. The CDR3 runs to 14 residues. The germline V gene encodes CDR1 SGHDT and CDR2 YYEEEE.

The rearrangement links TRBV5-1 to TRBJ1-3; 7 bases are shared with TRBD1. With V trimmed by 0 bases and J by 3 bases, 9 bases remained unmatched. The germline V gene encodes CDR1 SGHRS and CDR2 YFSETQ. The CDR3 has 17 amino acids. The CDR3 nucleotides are TGCGCCAGCAGCTTGGGTGGGACAGCCGTCGGTGGAAACACCATATATTTT. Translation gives CASSLGGTAVGGNTIYF.

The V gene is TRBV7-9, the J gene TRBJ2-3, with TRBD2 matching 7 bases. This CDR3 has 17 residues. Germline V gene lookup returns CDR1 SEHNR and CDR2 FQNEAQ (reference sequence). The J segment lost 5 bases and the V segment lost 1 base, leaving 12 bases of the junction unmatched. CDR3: CASSLGIAGGTRDTQYF. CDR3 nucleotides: TGTGCCAGCAGCTTAGGAATAGCGGGCGGGACGCGAGATACGCAGTATTTT.

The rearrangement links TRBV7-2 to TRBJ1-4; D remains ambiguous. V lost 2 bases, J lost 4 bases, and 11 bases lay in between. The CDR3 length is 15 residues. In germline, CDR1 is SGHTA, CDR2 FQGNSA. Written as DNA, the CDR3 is TGTGCCAGCAGCTTAACCCCTGACCGTAATGAAAAACTGTTTTTT. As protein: CASSLTPDRNEKLFF.

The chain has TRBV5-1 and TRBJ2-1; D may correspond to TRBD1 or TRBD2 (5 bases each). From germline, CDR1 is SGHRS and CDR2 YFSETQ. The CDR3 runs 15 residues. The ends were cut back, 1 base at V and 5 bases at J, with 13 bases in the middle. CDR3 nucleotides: TGCGCCAGCAGCTTGTTGGGGACCAAAAACAATGAGCAGTTCTTC. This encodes CASSLLGTKNNEQFF.

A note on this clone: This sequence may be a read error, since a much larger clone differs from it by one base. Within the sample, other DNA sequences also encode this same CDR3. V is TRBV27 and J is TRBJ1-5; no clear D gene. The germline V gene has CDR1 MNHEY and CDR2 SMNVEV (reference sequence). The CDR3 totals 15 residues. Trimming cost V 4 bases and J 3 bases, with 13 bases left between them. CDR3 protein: CASSSGDGYNQPQHF. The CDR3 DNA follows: TGTGCCAGCAGTTCGGGAGACGGTTACAATCAGCCCCAGCATTTT.

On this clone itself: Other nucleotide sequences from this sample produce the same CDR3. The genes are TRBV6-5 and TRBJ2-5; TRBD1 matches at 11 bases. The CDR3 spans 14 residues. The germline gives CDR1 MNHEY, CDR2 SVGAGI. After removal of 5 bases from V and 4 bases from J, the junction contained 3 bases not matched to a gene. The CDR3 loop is CASSRGQGGETQYF. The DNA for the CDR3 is TGTGCCAGCAGTAGGGGACAGGGGGGAGAGACCCAGTACTTC.

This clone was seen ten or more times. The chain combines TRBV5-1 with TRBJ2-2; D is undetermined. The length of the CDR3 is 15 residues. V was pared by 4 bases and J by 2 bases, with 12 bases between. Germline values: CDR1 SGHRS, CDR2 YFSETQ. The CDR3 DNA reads TGCGCCAGCAGCCCACGGGCAGGTAACACCGGGGAGCTGTTTTTT. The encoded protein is CASSPRAGNTGELFF.

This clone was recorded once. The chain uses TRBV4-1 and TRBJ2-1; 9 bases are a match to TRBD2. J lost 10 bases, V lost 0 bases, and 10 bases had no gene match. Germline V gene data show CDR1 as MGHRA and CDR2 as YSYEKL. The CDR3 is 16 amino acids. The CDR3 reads CASSQEVASGVGEQFF. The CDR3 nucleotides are TGCGCCAGCAGCCAAGAAGTAGCTAGCGGGGTAGGGGAGCAGTTCTTC.

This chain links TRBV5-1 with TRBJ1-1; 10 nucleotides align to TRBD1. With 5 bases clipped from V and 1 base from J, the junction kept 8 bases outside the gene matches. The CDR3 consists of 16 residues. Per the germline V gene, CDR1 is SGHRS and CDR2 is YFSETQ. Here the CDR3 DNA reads TGCGCCAGCAGACCAGGGACAGGGGAAAAGAACACTGAAGCTTTCTTT. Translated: CASRPGTGEKNTEAFF.

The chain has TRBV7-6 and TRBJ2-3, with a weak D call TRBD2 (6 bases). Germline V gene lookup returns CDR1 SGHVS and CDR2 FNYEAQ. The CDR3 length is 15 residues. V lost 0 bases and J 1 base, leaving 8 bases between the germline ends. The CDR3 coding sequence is TGTGCCAGCAGCTTAGCTACGGGAGGCACAGATACGCAGTATTTT. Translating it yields CASSLATGGTDTQYF. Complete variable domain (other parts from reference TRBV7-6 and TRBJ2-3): GAGVSQSPRYKVTKRGQDVALRCDPISGHVSLYWYRQALGQGPEFLTYFNYEAQQDKSGLPNDRFSAERPEGSISTLTIQRTEQRDSAMYRCASSLATGGTDTQYFGPGTRLTVL.